This T cell receptor (beta chain) was sequenced for a study of blood T cell repertoires in COVID-19 (dated by TCRdb to 2019 to 2021). With respect to the entire study: Samples covering the acute and convalescent phases of COVID-19 were provided by collaborators in the United States, Italy and Spain. The material from the prospective study consisted of cDNA or gDNA derived from T cells, B-cell-depleted T cells, or PBMCs. Subjects who had been exposed to COVID-19, were actively infected with it, or had recovered from it provided the deeply sampled blood TCRbeta repertoires that made up the dataset. The repertoires were released in a freely available public database intended as a resource for research on the immune response to SARS-CoV-2. The samples were drawn from two sources: the first 160 participants of the ongoing ImmuneRACE study, and fewer than 1,500 subjects contributed by 6 global collaborators. Nearly every sample came with metadata listing a de-identified subject ID, COVID-19 status, age in years and sex. Where available, HLA class I and class II types were obtained from metadata supplied by the sample provider rather than from assay-based typing. Study-wide conclusions, independent of this receptor: Clinical and demographic metadata were provided uncurated, with the amount varying by source and participant.

Sequences SGHDT (CDR1) and YYEEEE (CDR2) are obtained from the germline V gene. A distance of 18 bases separates the germline ends of V and J, which lose 0 bases and 11 bases respectively. The CDR3 runs 15 amino acids, cysteine and phenylalanine included. Only the CDR3 region is kept as DNA, spanning 45 bases read in frame from base 1. In Seattle, one collaborating source enrolled patients while the infection was active and tracked those patients longitudinally over the course of disease. Each collaborating institution followed its own protocols to collect whole blood in K2EDTA tubes. For TCRbeta analysis, collaborators shipped samples in one of three forms: frozen whole blood, isolated PBMCs, or DNA extracted from either of those sample types. The immunoSEQ Assay, a bias-controlled multiplex PCR, was used to amplify TCRbeta CDR3 regions from genomic DNA. The paper's processing steps were these. The number of nucleated cells in each sample was estimated from the amplification of reference gene primers within the assay. To quantify the absolute abundance of each unique TCRbeta CDR3 rearrangement, sequence reads were collapsed and filtered. For each sample, productive Simpson clonality was calculated as the square root of Simpson's diversity index across productive rearrangements. Held by TCRdb, this immuneACCESS table contains in-frame sequences only and omits some clones. Under half of the omission traces to an unresolved V gene where checked; the cause of the rest is unknown. The V and J calls and clone size were taken over from that table, and D and trimming were inferred from the DNA. In all, the sample holds hundreds of thousands of clones, and 86% of those were seen once. Around 12% of the sample is in the top ten clones.

This clone has a single count. Its antigen target is currently unknown. There are no base qualities to consult, and no much larger clone falls within one base. The chain couples TRBV5-6 to TRBJ2-1; the D segment could be TRBD1, given 5 matching bases. This receptor was obtained from an older woman with COVID-19, enrolled during active disease. Material: peripheral blood. DNA sequence: TGTGCCAGCAGCTTGGGATGGGGCGCGGAAATAAAGCAGTTCTTC. Its protein reads: CASSLGWGAEIKQFF. The full variable domain, completed from the reference TRBV5-6 and TRBJ2-1 proteins outside the CDR3, reads DAGVTQSPTHLIKTRGQQVTLRCSPKSGHDTVSWYQQALGQGPQFIFQYYEEEERQRGNFPDRFSGHQFPNYSSELNVNALLLGDSALYLCASSLGWGAEIKQFFGPGTRLTVL.